Below, 2 T cell receptor beta chains from the same sample are listed, as sequenced in a study of T cells in Graves' hyperthyroidism and ophthalmopathy. Amplification of TCR beta CDR3 regions was performed using RNA transcripts as template. During a first-round RT-PCR of the TCR CDR3, the HTBI primer set was used. TCRdb itself ran the multiplex PCR reads through MiXCR, one entry per CDR3 protein. The sample holds about 420,000 distinct CDR3 sequences; 15% to 19% are singletons and the top ten take 14%. The sequencing sample was made of blood. The receptors come from a woman aged 18-30 years with Graves' hyperthyroidism.

This clonotype was seen ten or more times. This sequence joins TRBV6-1 and TRBJ1-2; 7 nucleotides agree with TRBD1. The CDR3 has 15 residues. CDR1 and CDR2 (germline): MNHNS, SASEGT. V shed 7 bases and J 3 bases; nucleotides not matched to a gene: 11. This chain's CDR3 is CASTKRDRGYYGYTF. The CDR3 region has the DNA TGTGCCAGCACGAAACGGGACAGAGGGTACTATGGCTACACCTTC.

This clonotype was detected ten times or more. This chain uses TRBV20-1 with TRBJ1-1; 7 nucleotides line up with TRBD1. CDR3 size: 11 residues. Germline CDR1 DFQATT, CDR2 SNEGSKA (reference sequence). CDR3 sequence (DNA): TGCAGCCAGGGGGGGAACACTGAAGCTTTCTTT. This encodes CSQGGNTEAFF.